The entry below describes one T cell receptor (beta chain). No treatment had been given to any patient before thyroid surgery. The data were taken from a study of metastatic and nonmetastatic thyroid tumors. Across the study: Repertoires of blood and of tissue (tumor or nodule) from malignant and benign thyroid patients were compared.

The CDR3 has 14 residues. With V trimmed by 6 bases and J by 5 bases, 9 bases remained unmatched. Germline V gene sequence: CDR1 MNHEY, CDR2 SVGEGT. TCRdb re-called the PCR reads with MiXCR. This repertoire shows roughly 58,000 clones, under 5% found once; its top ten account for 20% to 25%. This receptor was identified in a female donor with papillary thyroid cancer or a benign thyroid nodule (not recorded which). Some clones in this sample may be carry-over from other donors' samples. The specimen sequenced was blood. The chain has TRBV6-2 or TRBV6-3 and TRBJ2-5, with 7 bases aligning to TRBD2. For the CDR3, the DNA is TGTGCCAGCAGGCGTACTAGCGCCCGTGAGACCCAGTACTTC. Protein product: CASRRTSARETQYF.